Following are 7 T cell receptor beta chains from one sample sequenced in a study of cytomegalovirus exposure and HLA in healthy donors. With 60 Vbeta and 13 Jbeta primers, the PCR was carried out. Assay used: immunoSEQ multiplex PCR; TCRdb lists only in-frame clones, some missing. This sample has around 120,000 clones, with 9.5% found just once. Sequenced: PBMCs. The receptors come from a man aged 25 to 45 in good health and CMV-seronegative.

This clone was seen a handful of times. This sequence joins TRBV19 and TRBJ1-1; no reliable D call. Germline loops: CDR1 LNHDA, CDR2 SQIVND (reference sequence). The CDR3 totals 14 residues. Trimming took 10 bases from V and 8 from J, leaving 23 bases between them. CDR3 sequence reads: CAISRAPNLPEAFF. DNA of the CDR3: TGTGCCATATCACGAGCACCCAATTTACCAGAAGCTTTCTTT.

The chain carries TRBV18 and TRBJ1-1, with D uncertain. CDR1 and CDR2 from the germline V gene are KGHSH and LQKENI. V shed 3 bases and J shed 11 bases, with 13 bases lying between them. CDR3 size: 12 residues. The CDR3 DNA sequence: TGTGCCAGCTCACCCGGCGGTCCTAGGGCTTTCTTT. This translates into CASSPGGPRAFF.

This clone was found a few times. This chain connects TRBV18 to TRBJ2-3; 9 positions agree with TRBD1. The CDR3 runs 16 residues. Germline trimming cut 3 bases from V and 1 base from J; bases unmatched to any gene: 5. The germline V gene encodes CDR1 KGHSH and CDR2 LQKENI. The CDR3 region has the DNA TGTGCCAGCTCACCCGAGGACAGGGGCGGCACAGATACGCAGTATTTT. It codes for CASSPEDRGGTDTQYF.

This clone showed up just a few times. The V gene is TRBV6-1, the J gene TRBJ2-3, with 7 bases identical to TRBD1. Germline lookup yields CDR1 MNHNS and CDR2 SASEGT. Losses at the gene ends were 6 bases for V and 0 bases for J; bases not matched to a gene: 3. This CDR3 has 14 residues. The CDR3 nucleotides are TGTGCCAGCAGAGGGGGACAGAGCACAGATACGCAGTATTTT. Its protein product is CASRGGQSTDTQYF.

This clone was counted only a few times. The chain combines TRBV6-5 with TRBJ1-5; 7 bases fit TRBD1. The CDR3 has 16 residues. Germline lookup yields CDR1 MNHEY and CDR2 SVGAGI. Unmatched junction bases numbered 13, after V lost 4 bases and J lost 7 bases. The CDR3 DNA follows: TGTGCCAGCAGTTCTAGCCAGGGGGGAGTTAGACAGCCCCAGCATTTT. Amino acids: CASSSSQGGVRQPQHF.

The chain joins TRBV4-3 to TRBJ2-5; 8 nucleotides line up with TRBD1. This CDR3 comprises 15 residues. Germline-derived CDR1 and CDR2 are LGHNA and YSLEER. Germline trimming cut 0 bases from V and 2 bases from J; bases unmatched to any gene: 2. The CDR3 is CASSQDRGRQETQYF. In DNA, the CDR3 is TGCGCCAGCAGCCAAGACAGGGGGCGGCAAGAGACCCAGTACTTC.

This chain joins TRBV29-1 and TRBJ2-5, with 11 bases that match TRBD2. The DNA end lines up better with TRBJ2-7; the J call may be wrong. The CDR3 has 14 amino acids. CDR1 and CDR2 from the germline V gene are SQVTM and ANQGSEA. In nucleotides, the CDR3 is TGCAGCGTTGTCACTAGCGGGAGAGGTGGCGAGCAGTACTTC. Amino acids: CSVVTSGRGGEQYF.